This T cell receptor beta chain comes out of a study of T cell changes during pregnancy in multiple sclerosis. The CDR3 length is 17 residues. The germline gives CDR1 SGHDT, CDR2 YYEEEE. V gave up 1 base and J gave up 0 bases; unmatched junction bases: 6. The table came from immunoSEQ multiplex PCR; TCRdb's copy has only in-frame clones and leaves some out. The data hold some 97,000 clones, with about 94% observed a single time. Sequencing was performed on peripheral blood, taken before pregnancy. J is TRBJ2-4 and V is TRBV5-6; 8 bases map to TRBD2. The receptor was isolated from a female donor with multiple sclerosis, enrolled in a pregnancy study. The CDR3 region has the DNA TGTGCCAGCAGCTTGTTTAGCGGGACTATAGCCAAAAACATTCAGTACTTC. Amino acids: CASSLFSGTIAKNIQYF.